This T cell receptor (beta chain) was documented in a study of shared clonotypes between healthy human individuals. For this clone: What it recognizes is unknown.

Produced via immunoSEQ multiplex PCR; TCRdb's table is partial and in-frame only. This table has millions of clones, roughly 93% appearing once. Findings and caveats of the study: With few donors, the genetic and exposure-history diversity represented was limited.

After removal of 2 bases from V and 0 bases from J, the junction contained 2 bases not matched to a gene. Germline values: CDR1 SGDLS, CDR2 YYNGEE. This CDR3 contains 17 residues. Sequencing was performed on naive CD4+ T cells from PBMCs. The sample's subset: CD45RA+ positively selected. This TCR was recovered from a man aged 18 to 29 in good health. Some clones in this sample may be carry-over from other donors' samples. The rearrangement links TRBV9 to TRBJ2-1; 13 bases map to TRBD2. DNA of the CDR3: TGTGCCAGCAGCGTGGGGACTAGCGGGACCTCCTACAATGAGCAGTTCTTC. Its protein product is CASSVGTSGTSYNEQFF.